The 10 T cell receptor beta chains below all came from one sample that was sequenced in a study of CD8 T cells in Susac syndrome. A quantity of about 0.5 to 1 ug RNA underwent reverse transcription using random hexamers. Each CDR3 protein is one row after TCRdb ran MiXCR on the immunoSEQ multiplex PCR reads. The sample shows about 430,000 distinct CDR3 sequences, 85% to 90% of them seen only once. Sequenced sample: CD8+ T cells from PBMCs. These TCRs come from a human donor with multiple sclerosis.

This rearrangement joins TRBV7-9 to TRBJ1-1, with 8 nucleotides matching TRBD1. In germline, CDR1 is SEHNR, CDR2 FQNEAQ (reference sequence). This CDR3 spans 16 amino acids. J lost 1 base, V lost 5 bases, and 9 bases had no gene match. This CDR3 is CASSPSTGASNTEAFF. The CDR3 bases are TGTGCCAGCAGCCCATCGACAGGGGCATCGAACACTGAAGCTTTCTTT.

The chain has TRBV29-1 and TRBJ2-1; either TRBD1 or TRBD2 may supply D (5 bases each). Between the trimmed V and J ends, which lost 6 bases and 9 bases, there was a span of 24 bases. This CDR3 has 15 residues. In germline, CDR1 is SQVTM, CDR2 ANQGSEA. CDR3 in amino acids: CSVDPGTANVGEQFF. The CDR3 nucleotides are TGCAGCGTCGACCCCGGGACCGCTAATGTCGGTGAGCAGTTCTTC.

The CDR3: CASRGTGTSGRSYNEQFF. In nucleotides, the CDR3 is TGTGCCAGCAGGGGGACCGGGACTAGCGGGCGCAGTTACAATGAGCAGTTCTTC. The rearrangement links TRBV6-1 to TRBJ2-1, with 12 bases fitting TRBD2. Germline V CDR1 and CDR2: MNHNS, SASEGT. V trimming: 6 bases; J trimming: 4 bases; junction bases outside the gene matches: 13. This CDR3 region has 18 residues.

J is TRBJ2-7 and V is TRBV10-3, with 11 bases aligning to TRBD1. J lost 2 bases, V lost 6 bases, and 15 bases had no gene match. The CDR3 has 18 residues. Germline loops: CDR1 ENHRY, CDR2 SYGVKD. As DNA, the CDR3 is TGTGCCATCAGCGACCGGGACAGGGGGATCGGAGAAACCTACGAGCAGTACTTC. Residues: CAISDRDRGIGETYEQYF.

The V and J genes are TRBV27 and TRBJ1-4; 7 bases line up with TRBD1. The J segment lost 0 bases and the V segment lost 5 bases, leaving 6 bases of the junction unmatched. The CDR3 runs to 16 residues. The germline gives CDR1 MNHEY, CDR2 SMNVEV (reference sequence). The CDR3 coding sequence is TGTGCCAGCAGTCGGACAGGCTTCGCAACTAATGAAAAACTGTTTTTT. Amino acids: CASSRTGFATNEKLFF.

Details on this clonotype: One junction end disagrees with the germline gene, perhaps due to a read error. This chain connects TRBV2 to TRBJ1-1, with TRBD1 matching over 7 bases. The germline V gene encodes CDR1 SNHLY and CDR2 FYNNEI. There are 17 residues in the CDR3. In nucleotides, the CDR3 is TGTGCCAGCAGAGAAGACAGGGATCTTTCACCTTTTCCTGAAGCTTTCTTT. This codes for CASREDRDLSPFPEAFF.

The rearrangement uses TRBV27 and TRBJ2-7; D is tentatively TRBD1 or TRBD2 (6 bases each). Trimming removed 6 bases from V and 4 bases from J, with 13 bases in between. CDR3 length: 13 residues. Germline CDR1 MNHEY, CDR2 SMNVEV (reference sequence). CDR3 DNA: TGTGCCAGCAGCCGCGGGACACTATACGAGCAGTACTTC. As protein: CASSRGTLYEQYF.

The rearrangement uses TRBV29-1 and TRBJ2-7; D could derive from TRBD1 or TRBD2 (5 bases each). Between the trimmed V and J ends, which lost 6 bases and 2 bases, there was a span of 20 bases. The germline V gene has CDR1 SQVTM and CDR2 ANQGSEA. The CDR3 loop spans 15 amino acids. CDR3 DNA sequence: TGCAGCGTCTCCACTCCCGGGACGCAAACCTACGAGCAGTACTTC. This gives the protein CSVSTPGTQTYEQYF.

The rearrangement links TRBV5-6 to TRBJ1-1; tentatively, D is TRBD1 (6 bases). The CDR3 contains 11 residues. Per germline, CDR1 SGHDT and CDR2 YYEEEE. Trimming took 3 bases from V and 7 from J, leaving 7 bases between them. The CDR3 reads CASSWTDEAFF. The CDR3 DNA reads TGTGCCAGCAGCTGGACAGATGAAGCTTTCTTT.

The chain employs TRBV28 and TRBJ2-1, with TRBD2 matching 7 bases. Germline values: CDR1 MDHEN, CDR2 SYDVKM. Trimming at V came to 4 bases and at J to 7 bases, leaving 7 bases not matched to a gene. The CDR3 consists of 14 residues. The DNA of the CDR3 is TGTGCCAGCAGTTGGGCTAGCGGTAGGAATGAGCAGTTCTTC. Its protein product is CASSWASGRNEQFF.